The clone carrying this T cell receptor beta chain was seen a few times. Trimming cost V 2 bases and J 1 base; bases outside gene matches: 10. The CDR3 totals 19 residues. The germline gives CDR1 MRHNA, CDR2 SNTAGT. This sample was included in a study of cytomegalovirus exposure and HLA in healthy donors. Across the study: When 398 donors were genotyped, approximately 80% of them were found to fall in the Caucasian-associated ancestry cluster.

Use of 60 Vbeta and 13 Jbeta primers characterized the PCR. Produced via immunoSEQ multiplex PCR; TCRdb's table is partial and in-frame only. The data show roughly 160,000 clones, 81% seen once. This chain joins TRBV6-4 and TRBJ2-7; TRBD2 matches at 14 bases. This TCR derives from a woman aged 50 to 60 in good health and CMV-seronegative. Sequenced: PBMCs. The CDR3 DNA follows: TGTGCCAGCAGTGACGGCGCGGGACTAGCGGGGGTTACATCCTACGAGCAGTACTTC. Translation: CASSDGAGLAGVTSYEQYF.